This T cell receptor (beta chain) was captured in a study of blood T cell repertoires in COVID-19. Participants were placed into cohorts based on the clinical history they reported. Study processing details: Amplifying reference gene primers gave estimates of nucleated cell counts. TCRdb's copy holds only in-frame clones and misses some; the assay was immunoSEQ multiplex PCR. Clonal size and the V and J genes are those of that table, whereas D and trimming came from the DNA. The sample lists 210,000 or so clones, 75% to 85% occurring once. The sequenced sample consisted of PBMCs or T cells enriched from blood (not recorded which). This clonotype originated in a man aged 25 to 45 with acute COVID-19.

This CDR3 is CASSLEIAAWELFF. The CDR3 region has the DNA TGTGCCAGCAGCTTAGAGATAGCGGCCTGGGAGCTGTTTTTT. The chain recombines TRBV7-9 with TRBJ2-2; tentatively, D is TRBD2 (6 bases). From germline, CDR1 is SEHNR and CDR2 FQNEAQ (reference sequence). The CDR3 length is 14 residues. Trimming shortened V by 1 base and J by 9 bases, and 12 bases separated the two germline ends.